The 30 T cell receptor beta chains presented below share a single source sample, sequenced in a study of blood T cell repertoires in COVID-19. Libraries were prepared by immunoSEQ multiplex PCR; TCRdb keeps only in-frame clonotypes and omits some of them. The sample shows 300,000 to 400,000 clones, around nine tenths of them seen only once. The sequencing input was peripheral blood. The receptors derive from a human donor in a cohort sampled during active COVID-19.

The chain combines TRBV28 with TRBJ2-7; D may be TRBD1 (6 bases). The length of the CDR3 is 15 residues. Germline assignment: CDR1 MDHEN and CDR2 SYDVKM. V gave up 7 bases and J gave up 2 bases, with 18 bases separating them. DNA of the CDR3: TGTGCCAGCAAACGCGAACAGGGTATCGCCTACGAGCAGTACTTC. Residues: CASKREQGIAYEQYF.

This chain uses TRBV11-2 with TRBJ2-7, with TRBD1 matching over 8 bases. Trimming at V came to 0 bases and at J to 3 bases, leaving 7 bases not matched to a gene. Germline V gene lookup returns CDR1 SGHAT and CDR2 FQNNGV. The CDR3 runs 16 residues. The CDR3 bases are TGTGCCAGCAGCTTAGACGCGGGACAGGCAAACTACGAGCAGTACTTC. It is translated as CASSLDAGQANYEQYF.

This clone was seen only once. This chain links TRBV19 with TRBJ1-2; the D gene is possibly TRBD1 (6 bases). Germline values: CDR1 LNHDA, CDR2 SQIVND (reference sequence). The CDR3 totals 14 residues. V was shortened by 3 bases and J by 6 bases, with 14 bases between the two germline ends. CDR3 sequence reads: CASSITTGKDGYTF. In DNA, the CDR3 is TGTGCCAGTAGTATTACTACAGGGAAGGATGGCTACACCTTC.

This clone was recorded many times. The CDR3 DNA follows: TGTGCCAGCAGTGAAGGGCGGGGGGACAATGAGCAGTTCTTC. Translating it yields CASSEGRGDNEQFF. V and J are TRBV2 and TRBJ2-1; 8 bases line up with TRBD2. The CDR3 is made up of 14 amino acids. The germline CDR1 and CDR2 sequences are SNHLY and FYNNEI. Unmatched junction bases numbered 1, after V lost 1 base and J lost 5 bases. The entire variable domain, with the rest obtained from reference TRBV2 and TRBJ2-1, is as follows: EPEVTQTPSHQVTQMGQEVILRCVPISNHLYFYWYRQILGQKVEFLVSFYNNEISEKSEIFDDQFSVERPDGSNFTLKIRSTKLEDSAMYFCASSEGRGDNEQFFGPGTRLTVL.

The genes are TRBV5-6 and TRBJ2-7; D perhaps matches TRBD2 (5 bases). The CDR3 consists of 13 residues. In germline, CDR1 is SGHDT, CDR2 YYEEEE. Trimming took 4 bases from V and 0 from J, leaving 8 bases between them. In DNA form, the CDR3 reads TGTGCCAGCAGCCTCGGGGTCTCCTACGAGCAGTACTTC. Amino acid sequence: CASSLGVSYEQYF.

The V call is TRBV5-1, the J call TRBJ1-6, with 7 bases lining up with TRBD1. The CDR3 loop spans 15 amino acids. Germline CDR1 SGHRS, CDR2 YFSETQ. Unmatched junction bases numbered 6, after V lost 4 bases and J lost 5 bases. The CDR3 loop is CASSEGTADNSPLHF. CDR3 DNA: TGCGCCAGCAGCGAGGGGACAGCAGATAATTCACCCCTCCACTTT.

The CDR3 loop reads CASSLGAGGDEQFF. The CDR3 nucleotides read TGTGCCAGCAGCTTAGGCGCAGGGGGCGACGAGCAGTTCTTC. This chain connects TRBV7-9 to TRBJ2-1; 8 nucleotides line up with TRBD1. Germline CDR1 reads SEHNR; CDR2 reads FQNEAQ (reference sequence). The V segment lost 1 base and the J segment 10 bases; nucleotides outside the gene matches: 6. The CDR3 extends over 14 amino acids.

The V gene is TRBV5-1, the J gene TRBJ2-5, with TRBD1 matching over 10 bases. CDR3 length: 16 amino acids. V lost 4 bases, J lost 5 bases, and 11 bases stayed unmatched. Germline values: CDR1 SGHRS, CDR2 YFSETQ. CDR3 residues: CASSTEPGQGFETQYF. CDR3 in DNA: TGCGCCAGCAGCACTGAACCGGGACAGGGGTTTGAGACCCAGTACTTC.

This chain uses TRBV12-3 or TRBV12-4 with TRBJ1-6; the D is unclear. Trimming took 7 bases from V and 13 from J, leaving 14 bases between them. The CDR3 consists of 12 residues. CDR3 sequence (DNA): TGTGCCAGCACCTTATCGGGGTCCCCCCTCCACTTT. Protein: CASTLSGSPLHF.

This chain connects TRBV19 to TRBJ1-3, with D maybe TRBD1 (5 bases). The CDR3 is 15 amino acids. Trimming cost V 3 bases and J 4 bases, with 13 bases left between them. The germline V gene encodes CDR1 LNHDA and CDR2 SQIVND (reference sequence). In DNA form, the CDR3 reads TGTGCCAGTAGTATGTCGGGGGATTTCGGAAACACCATATATTTT. This gives the protein CASSMSGDFGNTIYF.

This rearrangement joins TRBV7-3 to TRBJ2-1; 7 bases line up with TRBD2. V dropped 2 bases and J dropped 7; count of bases not matched to a gene: 8. Germline V gene sequence: CDR1 SGHTA, CDR2 FQGTGA. There are 15 residues in the CDR3. The CDR3 DNA is TGTGCCAGCAGCTTACGCGGGGGTGCCGGGAATGAGCAGTTCTTC. This encodes CASSLRGGAGNEQFF. Full variable domain (missing parts from reference TRBV7-3 and TRBJ2-1): GAGVSQTPSNKVTEKGKYVELRCDPISGHTALYWYRQSLGQGPEFLIYFQGTGAADDSGLPNDRFFAVRPEGSVSTLKIQRTERGDSAVYLCASSLRGGAGNEQFFGPGTRLTVL.

The chain recombines TRBV30 with TRBJ2-7; 9 bases map to TRBD2. The V segment lost 5 bases and the J segment 3 bases; nucleotides outside the gene matches: 5. CDR1 is GTSNPN, CDR2 SVGIG, per germline (reference sequence). The CDR3 covers 13 residues. CDR3 protein: CAWGSGGNYEQYF. In DNA form, the CDR3 reads TGTGCCTGGGGTAGCGGGGGAAACTACGAGCAGTACTTC.

The CDR3 sequence is CASSLVTGVGVGEQYF. CDR3 DNA: TGCGCCAGCAGCTTGGTGACAGGGGTAGGGGTGGGCGAGCAGTACTTC. V gene TRBV5-1 combines with J gene TRBJ2-7, with TRBD1 matching 8 bases. Germline V gives CDR1 SGHRS, CDR2 YFSETQ. Trimming took 0 bases from V and 6 from J; bases not matched to a gene: 11. The CDR3 runs 16 residues.

This clone was counted only a few times. The chain uses TRBV19 and TRBJ1-5, with unresolved D. Trimming stripped 6 bases from V and 3 bases from J, with 12 bases between. The CDR3 runs to 14 residues. Germline V gene lookup returns CDR1 LNHDA and CDR2 SQIVND (reference sequence). CDR3 coding DNA: TGTGCCAGTAGGCCACGGGGTCTCAATCAGCCCCAGCATTTT. This codes for CASRPRGLNQPQHF.

This sequence joins TRBV29-1 and TRBJ1-2, with 10 positions matching TRBD1. V lost 4 bases to trimming and J lost 11 bases; unmatched junction nucleotides: 4. The CDR3 is made up of 11 amino acids. CDR1 and CDR2 (germline): SQVTM, ANQGSEA. This CDR3 is CSVGQGAEYTF. The CDR3 bases are TGCAGCGTTGGACAGGGGGCGGAATACACCTTC.

The rearrangement uses TRBV24-1 and TRBJ1-1, with D tentatively TRBD1 (6 bases). Looked up from germline, CDR1 is KGHDR and CDR2 is SFDVKD. V was clipped by 4 bases and J by 8 bases, with 13 bases between them. The CDR3 is 13 residues long. CDR3 nucleotides: TGTGCCACCAGTGACCCACCGACAGGAGAAGCTTTCTTT. Protein sequence: CATSDPPTGEAFF.

The V gene is TRBV6-2 or TRBV6-3, the J gene TRBJ1-2, with 10 bases that match TRBD1. CDR1 MNHEY and CDR2 SVGEGT come from the germline V gene. This CDR3 is built from 12 residues. J lost 9 bases, V lost 4 bases, and 2 bases had no gene match. The CDR3: CASSSGQGRYTF. The CDR3 DNA is TGTGCCAGCAGTTCGGGACAGGGGCGCTACACCTTC.

J is TRBJ1-5 and V is TRBV30; D is uncertain. CDR3 length: 13 amino acids. CDR1 and CDR2 (germline): GTSNPN, SVGIG (reference sequence). V was trimmed by 3 bases and J by 4 bases, leaving 10 bases between them. The CDR3 reads CAWSLQVNQPQHF. The CDR3 bases are TGTGCCTGGAGCCTCCAGGTTAATCAGCCCCAGCATTTT.

This chain links TRBV5-6 with TRBJ2-7, with 7 bases lining up with TRBD2. V was pared by 0 bases and J by 2 bases, with 8 bases of the junction left unmatched. The CDR3 length is 16 residues. The V gene's germline CDR1 is SGHDT and CDR2 YYEEEE. This CDR3 reads CASSLVGSGIAYEQYF. The CDR3 nucleotides read TGTGCCAGCAGCTTGGTGGGGAGCGGGATTGCCTACGAGCAGTACTTC.

The chain combines TRBV30 with TRBJ1-4, with 9 nucleotides matching TRBD1. CDR1 is GTSNPN and CDR2 is SVGIG in the germline V gene (reference sequence). Trimming removed 4 bases from V and 7 bases from J; junction bases left unmatched: 7. This CDR3 is 14 amino acids long. The CDR3 sequence is CAWTDRGISEKLFF. In DNA, the CDR3 is TGTGCCTGGACAGACAGGGGGATTTCTGAAAAACTGTTTTTT. The variable domain in full, with the rest retrieved from reference TRBV30 and TRBJ1-4, is SQTIHQWPATLVQPVGSPLSLECTVEGTSNPNLYWYRQAAGRGLQLLFYSVGIGQISSEVPQNLSASRPQDRQFILSSKKLLLSDSGFYLCAWTDRGISEKLFFGSGTQLSVL.

The chain is built from TRBV19 and TRBJ2-2; a weak D match, TRBD2 (5 bases). V gave up 11 bases and J gave up 3 bases, with 22 bases separating them. CDR3 length: 16 residues. Germline CDR1 LNHDA, CDR2 SQIVND (reference sequence). CDR3 region: CASRTRGIWDTGELFF. In nucleotides, the CDR3 is TGTGCCTCGAGGACTCGAGGGATTTGGGACACCGGGGAGCTGTTTTTT.

This clone appeared once. The CDR3 loop is CASSLGVGTSSSDEQFF. The CDR3 region has the DNA TGTGCCAGCAGCTTGGGAGTCGGGACTAGCTCAAGCGACGAGCAGTTCTTC. The V call is TRBV5-4, the J call TRBJ2-1; 9 positions agree with TRBD2. Germline CDR1 is SGHNT and CDR2 is YYREEE (reference sequence). The CDR3 sequence is 17 residues long. Trimming took 0 bases from V and 10 from J; bases not matched to a gene: 14.

This chain joins TRBV5-1 and TRBJ2-2; 8 nucleotides align to TRBD2. Germline V CDR1 and CDR2: SGHRS, YFSETQ. The CDR3 spans 15 residues. The ends lost 4 bases at V and 4 bases at J; junction bases unmatched: 6. The DNA for the CDR3 is TGCGCCAGCAGCCCCAGCGGGAGTGGCACCGGGGAGCTGTTTTTT. Translated, it gives CASSPSGSGTGELFF.

This chain links TRBV5-1 with TRBJ2-6; D might be TRBD1 (6 bases). CDR1 and CDR2 from the germline V gene are SGHRS and YFSETQ. V lost 3 bases, J lost 6 bases, and 22 bases lay in between. The CDR3 extends over 18 amino acids. Written as DNA, the CDR3 is TGCGCCAGCAGCTCCGCTCGGGACACCGGTAGTGAGGCCAACGTCCTGACTTTC. Translating it yields CASSSARDTGSEANVLTF.

The CDR3 spells CASSLDSIPTTGTQYF. For the CDR3, the DNA is TGCGCCAGCAGCTTGGACTCCATTCCTACCACGGGGACGCAGTATTTT. The chain has TRBV5-1 and TRBJ2-3; D may be TRBD2 (5 bases). The CDR3 runs to 16 residues. V shed 0 bases and J shed 9 bases, with 20 bases lying between them. Per germline, CDR1 SGHRS and CDR2 YFSETQ.

The chain carries TRBV28 and TRBJ1-2; D is undetermined. The germline gives CDR1 MDHEN, CDR2 SYDVKM. V dropped 5 bases and J dropped 10 bases, with 11 bases sitting between them. There are 11 residues in the CDR3. The DNA of the CDR3 is TGTGCCAGCAGTGAGGGTTACAACTACACCTTC. Encoded protein: CASSEGYNYTF.

This rearrangement joins TRBV6-6 to TRBJ2-5, with a tentative D call TRBD2 (5 bases). This CDR3 comprises 17 residues. V lost 5 bases and J lost 5, with 24 bases in between. The V gene's germline CDR1 is MNHNY and CDR2 SVGAGI (reference sequence). In nucleotides, the CDR3 is TGTGCCAGCAGTCCCACGCGTACTAGAGATAGGATGGAGACCCAGTACTTC. It is translated as CASSPTRTRDRMETQYF.

The chain combines TRBV5-1 with TRBJ2-1, with D maybe TRBD1 (5 bases). The CDR3 spans 14 residues. Germline CDR1 SGHRS, CDR2 YFSETQ. V lost 2 bases and J 3 bases, leaving 9 bases between the germline ends. CDR3 region: CASSLDSFYNEQFF. The DNA of the CDR3 is TGCGCCAGCAGCTTAGACAGCTTCTACAATGAGCAGTTCTTC.

The chain is built from TRBV5-6 and TRBJ1-4; D not certain. CDR3 length: 14 residues. From germline, CDR1 is SGHDT and CDR2 YYEEEE. Trimming stripped 4 bases from V and 10 bases from J, with 17 bases between. The DNA of the CDR3 is TGTGCCAGCAGCGGCGGCGGGATCGGAGCAAAACTGTTTTTT. It yields the protein CASSGGGIGAKLFF. Filled out from reference TRBV5-6 and TRBJ1-4, the complete variable domain reads DAGVTQSPTHLIKTRGQQVTLRCSPKSGHDTVSWYQQALGQGPQFIFQYYEEEERQRGNFPDRFSGHQFPNYSSELNVNALLLGDSALYLCASSGGGIGAKLFFGSGTQLSVL.

The genes are TRBV7-2 and TRBJ2-1; no firm D call. CDR3 size: 15 residues. The germline V gene encodes CDR1 SGHTA and CDR2 FQGNSA. Trimming left V 1 base short and J 1 base short, with 8 bases between. Written as DNA, the CDR3 is TGTGCCAGCAGCTTAGAGCTAGTGTCCTACAATGAGCAGTTCTTC. Its translation is CASSLELVSYNEQFF.